This TCR beta chain was found in a study of OX40 agonist ivuxolimab in advanced cancers. Germline assignment: CDR1 SGHTA and CDR2 FQGNSA. The CDR3 totals 15 residues. Deletions cut 7 bases from V and 2 bases from J, with 16 bases between. Method: immunoSEQ multiplex PCR; TCRdb's copy keeps in-frame clones and lacks some. The sample shows around 27,000 clones, more than 70% of them seen only once. Specimen: CD4+ or CD8+ T cells sorted from blood, collected in a trial of the OX40 agonist ivuxolimab. This chain connects TRBV7-2 to TRBJ2-3; D tentatively fits TRBD1 or TRBD2 (6 bases each). The source is an adult with an advanced solid tumor such as melanoma, head and neck, liver or kidney cancer. This CDR3 reads CASNSNGGVTDTQYF. The CDR3, as DNA: TGTGCCAGCAATTCTAACGGGGGCGTCACAGATACGCAGTATTTT.